The rows below give T cell receptor beta chains drawn from one sample of a study of cytomegalovirus exposure and HLA in healthy donors. Method: immunoSEQ multiplex PCR; TCRdb's copy keeps in-frame clones and lacks some. This table holds about 110,000 clones, approximately 80% found once. The sequenced material came from PBMCs. The receptors stem from a man aged 50 to 60 in good health and CMV-seronegative. Both conserved end residues are part of each CDR3. A D gene is named only where the DNA matches it firmly. Clone size is shown for a subset of rows, as once, few, many or a class of expanded clone.

abundance: -
d_gene: -
j_gene: TRBJ1-1
v_gene: TRBV5-6
CDR3aa: CASSFRLGTEAFF
CDR3nt: TGTGCCAGCAGCTTCCGACTGGGCACTGAAGCTTTCTTT

abundance: few
d_gene: TRBD2
j_gene: TRBJ2-5
v_gene: TRBV5-1
CDR3aa: CASSSQQPGGRETQYF
CDR3nt: TGCGCCAGCAGTTCCCAACAGCCGGGGGGAAGGGAGACCCAGTACTTC

abundance: -
d_gene: -
j_gene: TRBJ2-5
v_gene: TRBV6-1
CDR3aa: CASSEPGVGETQYF
CDR3nt: TGTGCCAGCAGTGAACCGGGGGTCGGAGAGACCCAGTACTTC

abundance: -
d_gene: -
j_gene: TRBJ1-1
v_gene: TRBV28
CDR3aa: CASSFHGGSNTEAFF
CDR3nt: TGTGCCAGCAGTTTCCATGGGGGGTCGAACACTGAAGCTTTCTTT

abundance: -
d_gene: TRBD1
j_gene: TRBJ1-1
v_gene: TRBV19
CDR3aa: CASSRDRTNTEAFF
CDR3nt: TGTGCCAGTAGTAGGGACAGGACGAACACTGAAGCTTTCTTT

abundance: -
d_gene: -
j_gene: TRBJ1-3
v_gene: TRBV30
CDR3aa: CAHRETGNTIYF
CDR3nt: TGTGCCCACAGGGAGACTGGAAACACCATATATTTT

abundance: -
d_gene: -
j_gene: TRBJ1-2
v_gene: TRBV27
CDR3aa: CASSQRGGRGYGYTF
CDR3nt: TGTGCCAGCAGCCAACGGGGGGGGCGAGGCTATGGCTACACCTTC

abundance: -
d_gene: -
j_gene: TRBJ1-5
v_gene: TRBV4-2
CDR3aa: CASSQRPGNQPQHF
CDR3nt: TGTGCCAGCAGCCAGCGGCCGGGAAATCAGCCCCAGCATTTT

abundance: -
d_gene: TRBD2
j_gene: TRBJ2-3
v_gene: TRBV27
CDR3aa: CASSQAGPTDTQYF
CDR3nt: TGTGCCAGCAGCCAAGCGGGGCCCACAGATACGCAGTATTTT

abundance: -
d_gene: -
j_gene: TRBJ1-6
v_gene: TRBV27
CDR3aa: CASKRGGSSYNSPLHF
CDR3nt: TGTGCCAGCAAACGGGGGGGGAGCTCCTATAATTCACCCCTCCACTTT

abundance: -
d_gene: -
j_gene: TRBJ1-5
v_gene: TRBV5-1
CDR3aa: CASSLVGGHF
CDR3nt: TGCGCCAGCAGCTTGGTTGGAGGGCATTTT

abundance: -
d_gene: TRBD1
j_gene: TRBJ1-2
v_gene: TRBV6-5
CDR3aa: CASSSSYRGYGYTF
CDR3nt: TGTGCCAGCAGTTCCTCCTACAGGGGGTATGGCTACACCTTC

abundance: -
d_gene: -
j_gene: TRBJ2-5
v_gene: TRBV2
CDR3aa: CASNGLDSQETQYF
CDR3nt: TGTGCCAGCAATGGTTTGGACAGCCAAGAGACCCAGTACTTC

abundance: -
d_gene: TRBD2
j_gene: TRBJ2-2
v_gene: TRBV7-2
CDR3aa: CASSRGGPTGELFF
CDR3nt: TGTGCCAGCAGCCGGGGGGGGCCGACCGGGGAGCTGTTTTTT

abundance: -
d_gene: -
j_gene: TRBJ1-4
v_gene: TRBV29-1
CDR3aa: CSVAAGGGEKLFF
CDR3nt: TGCAGCGTTGCAGCGGGGGGGGGTGAAAAACTGTTTTTT

abundance: -
d_gene: -
j_gene: TRBJ1-6
v_gene: TRBV6-5
CDR3aa: CASSEGYSPLHF
CDR3nt: TGTGCCAGCAGTGAGGGTTACTCACCCCTCCACTTT

abundance: -
d_gene: -
j_gene: TRBJ1-5
v_gene: TRBV6-1
CDR3aa: CASSEARGGSSNQPQHF
CDR3nt: TGTGCCAGCAGTGAAGCGCGGGGGGGATCTAGCAATCAGCCCCAGCATTTT

abundance: -
d_gene: -
j_gene: TRBJ2-7
v_gene: TRBV5-6
CDR3aa: CASIRGPEQYF
CDR3nt: TGTGCCAGCATCCGGGGTCCCGAGCAGTACTTC

abundance: once
d_gene: -
j_gene: TRBJ2-3
v_gene: TRBV7-2
CDR3aa: CASSPGQSTDTQYF
CDR3nt: TGTGCCAGCAGCCCCGGACAGAGCACAGATACGCAGTATTTT

abundance: many
d_gene: -
j_gene: TRBJ1-2
v_gene: TRBV6-5
CDR3aa: CASSDAGQYYGYTF
CDR3nt: TGTGCCAGCAGTGATGCAGGGCAATACTATGGCTACACCTTC

abundance: -
d_gene: -
j_gene: TRBJ2-7
v_gene: TRBV6-1
CDR3aa: CASSSPGSSYEQYF
CDR3nt: TGTGCCAGCAGTTCACCGGGGAGCTCCTACGAGCAGTACTTC

abundance: -
d_gene: TRBD1
j_gene: TRBJ2-1
v_gene: TRBV11-3
CDR3aa: CASSEGQGADEQFF
CDR3nt: TGTGCCAGCAGCGAGGGACAGGGGGCCGATGAGCAGTTCTTC

abundance: -
d_gene: -
j_gene: TRBJ1-1
v_gene: TRBV29-1
CDR3aa: CSVEEEVPEAFF
CDR3nt: TGCAGCGTTGAGGAAGAGGTGCCTGAAGCTTTCTTT

abundance: -
d_gene: -
j_gene: TRBJ2-7
v_gene: TRBV9
CDR3aa: CASSVGDRTYEQYF
CDR3nt: TGTGCCAGCAGCGTAGGCGACAGGACCTACGAGCAGTACTTC

abundance: -
d_gene: TRBD1
j_gene: TRBJ1-1
v_gene: TRBV29-1
CDR3aa: CSGSTGQGVTEAFF
CDR3nt: TGCAGCGGGTCTACGGGACAGGGGGTTACTGAAGCTTTCTTT

abundance: -
d_gene: TRBD1
j_gene: TRBJ2-5
v_gene: TRBV5-1
CDR3aa: CASSVGTGVRETQYF
CDR3nt: TGCGCCAGCAGCGTCGGGACAGGGGTTAGAGAGACCCAGTACTTC

abundance: -
d_gene: TRBD1
j_gene: TRBJ2-1
v_gene: TRBV5-1
CDR3aa: CASSWGTGNYNEQFF
CDR3nt: TGCGCCAGCAGCTGGGGGACAGGGAACTACAATGAGCAGTTCTTC

abundance: -
d_gene: TRBD2
j_gene: TRBJ2-4
v_gene: TRBV28
CDR3aa: CASGPGTSSIQYF
CDR3nt: TGTGCCAGCGGTCCCGGGACTAGTTCCATTCAGTACTTC

abundance: -
d_gene: -
j_gene: TRBJ1-2
v_gene: TRBV11-2
CDR3aa: CASSLEQGNYGYTF
CDR3nt: TGTGCCAGCAGCTTAGAGCAGGGGAACTATGGCTACACCTTC

abundance: -
d_gene: -
j_gene: TRBJ2-7
v_gene: TRBV5-1
CDR3aa: CASSLQQATYEQYF
CDR3nt: TGCGCCAGCAGCTTGCAACAGGCGACCTACGAGCAGTACTTC

abundance: once
d_gene: TRBD1
j_gene: TRBJ2-7
v_gene: TRBV13
CDR3aa: CASSYRGNSYEQYF
CDR3nt: TGTGCCAGCAGCTACAGGGGAAACTCCTACGAGCAGTACTTC

abundance: -
d_gene: -
j_gene: TRBJ1-1
v_gene: TRBV5-1
CDR3aa: CASSATGNTEAFF
CDR3nt: TGCGCCAGCAGCGCGACAGGGAACACTGAAGCTTTCTTT

abundance: -
d_gene: TRBD2
j_gene: TRBJ2-3
v_gene: TRBV10-3
CDR3aa: CAISERGLAGITDTQYF
CDR3nt: TGTGCCATCAGTGAGCGGGGGCTAGCGGGGATCACAGATACGCAGTATTTT

abundance: few
d_gene: -
j_gene: TRBJ1-2
v_gene: TRBV6-1
CDR3aa: CAGTGGRYGYTF
CDR3nt: TGTGCCGGAACGGGGGGCCGATATGGCTACACCTTC

abundance: -
d_gene: -
j_gene: TRBJ1-5
v_gene: TRBV30
CDR3aa: CAWSQDSHQHF
CDR3nt: TGTGCCTGGAGTCAGGACTCCCACCAGCATTTT

abundance: -
d_gene: TRBD1
j_gene: TRBJ2-2
v_gene: TRBV7-9
CDR3aa: CASSNPGTGKTGELFF
CDR3nt: TGTGCCAGCAGTAATCCGGGGACAGGGAAAACCGGGGAGCTGTTTTTT

abundance: -
d_gene: -
j_gene: TRBJ1-2
v_gene: TRBV5-1
CDR3aa: CASSPGEAIHGYTF
CDR3nt: TGCGCCAGCAGCCCTGGAGAGGCGATCCATGGCTACACCTTC

abundance: -
d_gene: TRBD2
j_gene: TRBJ2-5
v_gene: TRBV7-2
CDR3aa: CASSSDTSGGAETQYF
CDR3nt: TGTGCCAGCAGCTCTGATACTAGCGGGGGGGCGGAGACCCAGTACTTC

abundance: -
d_gene: -
j_gene: TRBJ1-4
v_gene: TRBV13
CDR3aa: CASSLGGATNEKLFF
CDR3nt: TGTGCCAGCAGCTTAGGGGGGGCCACTAATGAAAAACTGTTTTTT

abundance: -
d_gene: TRBD1
j_gene: TRBJ1-6
v_gene: TRBV5-1
CDR3aa: CASSLGTGVGQGSPLHF
CDR3nt: TGCGCCAGCAGCTTGGGGACAGGGGTTGGACAGGGTTCACCCCTCCACTTT

abundance: -
d_gene: TRBD1
j_gene: TRBJ1-4
v_gene: TRBV5-4
CDR3aa: CASSLQGGEKLFF
CDR3nt: TGTGCCAGCAGCTTACAGGGGGGTGAAAAACTGTTTTTT

abundance: few
d_gene: -
j_gene: TRBJ1-1
v_gene: TRBV5-1
CDR3aa: CASSQRAGEAFF
CDR3nt: TGCGCCAGCAGCCAGAGGGCAGGTGAAGCTTTCTTT

abundance: -
d_gene: -
j_gene: TRBJ1-3
v_gene: TRBV7-2
CDR3aa: CASSLEGVLSGNTIYF
CDR3nt: TGTGCCAGCAGCTTAGAAGGGGTCCTCTCTGGAAACACCATATATTTT

abundance: -
d_gene: TRBD2
j_gene: TRBJ2-5
v_gene: TRBV11-1
CDR3aa: CASSFSFPGLAGGQETQYF
CDR3nt: TGTGCCAGCAGCTTCAGTTTTCCGGGACTAGCGGGAGGACAGGAGACCCAGTACTTC

abundance: -
d_gene: -
j_gene: TRBJ2-2
v_gene: TRBV10-3
CDR3aa: CAISSVANTGELFF
CDR3nt: TGTGCCATCAGTTCCGTAGCGAACACCGGGGAGCTGTTTTTT

abundance: -
d_gene: -
j_gene: TRBJ1-2
v_gene: TRBV19
CDR3aa: CASTDSVHGYTF
CDR3nt: TGTGCCAGTACCGACAGTGTCCATGGCTACACCTTC

abundance: -
d_gene: TRBD1
j_gene: TRBJ1-1
v_gene: TRBV4-2
CDR3aa: CASSPLQGDTEAFF
CDR3nt: TGTGCCAGCAGCCCCCTCCAGGGGGACACTGAAGCTTTCTTT

abundance: -
d_gene: -
j_gene: TRBJ2-7
v_gene: TRBV7-2
CDR3aa: CASSLELAHYEQYF
CDR3nt: TGTGCCAGCAGCTTAGAACTAGCACACTACGAGCAGTACTTC

abundance: -
d_gene: -
j_gene: TRBJ2-5
v_gene: TRBV27
CDR3aa: CASSLLTGQETQYF
CDR3nt: TGTGCCAGCAGTTTACTGACAGGTCAAGAGACCCAGTACTTC

abundance: -
d_gene: -
j_gene: TRBJ1-5
v_gene: TRBV5-6
CDR3aa: CASSLGAGRQDQPQHF
CDR3nt: TGTGCCAGCAGCTTGGGGGCAGGGCGGCAAGACCAGCCCCAGCATTTT

abundance: -
d_gene: TRBD1
j_gene: TRBJ2-2
v_gene: TRBV6-5
CDR3aa: CASSFKQGSGELFF
CDR3nt: TGTGCCAGCAGTTTTAAACAGGGGTCCGGGGAGCTGTTTTTT

abundance: -
d_gene: -
j_gene: TRBJ2-2
v_gene: TRBV18
CDR3aa: CASSLYTNTGELFF
CDR3nt: TGTGCCAGCTCACTTTACACGAACACCGGGGAGCTGTTTTTT

abundance: many
d_gene: TRBD1
j_gene: TRBJ1-2
v_gene: TRBV30
CDR3aa: CAWSVLHRGRIGYTF
CDR3nt: TGTGCCTGGAGTGTACTGCACAGGGGGCGTATTGGCTACACCTTC

abundance: -
d_gene: TRBD1
j_gene: TRBJ2-1
v_gene: TRBV7-9
CDR3aa: CASSSDRDHHNEQFF
CDR3nt: TGTGCCAGCAGCTCGGACAGGGATCACCACAATGAGCAGTTCTTC